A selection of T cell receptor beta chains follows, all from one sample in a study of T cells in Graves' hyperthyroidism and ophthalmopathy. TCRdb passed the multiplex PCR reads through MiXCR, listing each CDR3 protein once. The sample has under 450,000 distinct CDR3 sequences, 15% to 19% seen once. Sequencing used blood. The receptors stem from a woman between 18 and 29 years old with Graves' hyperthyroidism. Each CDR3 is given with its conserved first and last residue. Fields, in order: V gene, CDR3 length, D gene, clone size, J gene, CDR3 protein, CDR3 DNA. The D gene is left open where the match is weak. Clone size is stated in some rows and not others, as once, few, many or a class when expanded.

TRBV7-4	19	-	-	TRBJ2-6	CASSATTLSSYSGANVLTF	TGTGCCAGCAGCGCGACGACACTCAGCTCCTACTCTGGGGCCAACGTCCTGACTTTC
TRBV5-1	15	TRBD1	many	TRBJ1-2	CASSVGQGSVYGYTF	TGCGCCAGCAGCGTAGGACAGGGTTCGGTCTATGGCTACACCTTC
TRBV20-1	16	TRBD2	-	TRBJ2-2	CSARTGGRSDTGELFF	TGCAGTGCTAGGACGGGCGGGAGAAGTGACACCGGGGAGCTGTTTTTT
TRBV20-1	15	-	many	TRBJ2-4	CSASSGLLGGNIQYF	TGCAGTGCTAGCTCAGGACTTCTCGGCGGGAACATTCAGTACTTC
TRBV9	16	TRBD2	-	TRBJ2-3	CASSPRLAGITDTQYF	TGTGCCAGCAGCCCCCGATTAGCGGGGATCACAGATACGCAGTATTTT
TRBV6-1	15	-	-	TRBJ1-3	CASRSDGLSGNTIYF	TGTGCCAGCAGGTCGGACGGACTCTCTGGAAACACCATATATTTT
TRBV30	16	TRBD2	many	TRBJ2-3	CAWSGSRGRTEDTQYF	TGTGCCTGGAGTGGGTCGCGCGGGAGGACCGAAGATACGCAGTATTTT
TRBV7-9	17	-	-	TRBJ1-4	CASSGAPDPVTNEKLFF	TGTGCCAGCAGCGGAGCCCCCGACCCAGTAACTAATGAAAAACTGTTTTTT
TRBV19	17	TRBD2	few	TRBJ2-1	CASSPRSGGGWYNEQFF	TGTGCCAGTAGTCCTCGGAGCGGGGGGGGTTGGTACAATGAGCAGTTCTTC
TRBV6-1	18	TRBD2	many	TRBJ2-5	CASSPLEGPSGRRETQYF	TGTGCCAGCAGTCCCCTCGAAGGGCCTAGCGGGAGGAGGGAGACCCAGTACTTC
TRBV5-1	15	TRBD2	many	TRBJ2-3	CASRTRTSGFDTQYF	TGCGCCAGCAGGACCCGGACTAGCGGGTTCGATACGCAGTATTTT
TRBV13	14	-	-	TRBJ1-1	CASSPRDKNTEAFF	TGTGCCAGCAGCCCCCGGGACAAGAACACTGAAGCTTTCTTT
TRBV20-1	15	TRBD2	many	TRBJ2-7	CSAGGTSGVLGEQYF	TGCAGTGCTGGGGGGACTAGCGGGGTCCTAGGGGAGCAGTACTTC
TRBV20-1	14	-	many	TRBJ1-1	CSARAEGGNTEAFF	TGCAGTGCTAGGGCAGAGGGGGGGAACACTGAAGCTTTCTTT
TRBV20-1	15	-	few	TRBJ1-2	CSATARGRGEGGYTF	TGCAGTGCTACGGCTCGCGGACGGGGAGAAGGGGGCTACACCTTC
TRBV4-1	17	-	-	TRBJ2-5	CASSQVKRAGRQETQYF	TGCGCCAGCAGCCAAGTGAAGCGGGCGGGACGGCAAGAGACCCAGTACTTC
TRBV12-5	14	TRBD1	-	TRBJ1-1	CASALTGGLTEAFF	TGTGCTAGTGCCCTTACAGGGGGCCTGACTGAAGCTTTCTTT
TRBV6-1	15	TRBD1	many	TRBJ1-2	CASGDGGQAPYGYTF	TGTGCCAGCGGGGATGGCGGACAGGCCCCATATGGCTACACCTTC
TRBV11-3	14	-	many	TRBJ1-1	CASSSGRANTEAFF	TGTGCCAGCAGCTCGGGCAGGGCAAACACTGAAGCTTTCTTT
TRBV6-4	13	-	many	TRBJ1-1	CASSDSDNTEAFF	TGTGCCAGCAGTGACTCGGACAACACTGAAGCTTTCTTT
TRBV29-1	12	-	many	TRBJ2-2	CSVESGAGELFF	TGCAGCGTTGAATCAGGGGCCGGGGAGCTGTTTTTT
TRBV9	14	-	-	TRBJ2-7	CASSVTPRVHEQYF	TGTGCCAGCAGCGTAACGCCCAGGGTCCACGAGCAGTACTTC
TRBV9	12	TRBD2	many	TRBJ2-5	CARREGGETQYF	TGTGCCAGGCGGGAGGGCGGGGAGACCCAGTACTTC
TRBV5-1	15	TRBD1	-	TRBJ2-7	CASSLLGQGGYEQYF	TGCGCCAGCAGCTTGTTAGGACAGGGCGGCTACGAGCAGTACTTC
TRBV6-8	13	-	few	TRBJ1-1	CASSGYKNTEAFF	TGCGCCAGCAGTGGATATAAGAACACTGAAGCTTTCTTT
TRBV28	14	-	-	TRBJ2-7	CASSFFGSAYEQYF	TGTGCCAGCAGTTTCTTCGGATCAGCCTACGAGCAGTACTTC
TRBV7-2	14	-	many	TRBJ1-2	CASSLRGGRDGYTF	TGTGCCAGCAGCTTAAGGGGGGGTCGCGACGGCTACACCTTC
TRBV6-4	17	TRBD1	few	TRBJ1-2	CASSPGTGLKANYGYTF	TGTGCCAGCAGCCCGGGGACAGGTCTCAAAGCTAACTATGGCTACACCTTC
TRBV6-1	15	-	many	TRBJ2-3	CASSLGTTSTDTQYF	TGTGCCAGCAGTCTCGGGACGACTAGCACAGATACGCAGTATTTT
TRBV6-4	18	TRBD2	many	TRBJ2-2	CASSSRGLAGKNTGELFF	TGTGCCAGCAGCTCCCGCGGACTAGCGGGGAAAAACACCGGGGAGCTGTTTTTT
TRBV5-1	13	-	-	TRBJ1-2	CASRDSEGYGYTF	TGCGCCAGCAGGGACAGCGAAGGTTATGGCTACACCTTC
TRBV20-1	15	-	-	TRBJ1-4	CSARDRQVGREKLFF	TGCAGTGCTAGAGATCGGCAGGTCGGACGGGAAAAACTGTTTTTT
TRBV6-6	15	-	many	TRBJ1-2	CASSYSSQTNYGYTF	TGTGCCAGCAGTTACTCGAGCCAGACTAACTATGGCTACACCTTC
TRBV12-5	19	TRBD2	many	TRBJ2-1	CASGSPGLAGTRTYNEQFF	TGTGCTAGTGGTTCCCCGGGACTAGCGGGTACCCGGACCTACAATGAGCAGTTCTTC
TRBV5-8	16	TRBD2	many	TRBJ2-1	CASSLSAAGGANEQFF	TGTGCCAGCAGCTTGTCTGCAGCGGGGGGCGCCAATGAGCAGTTCTTC
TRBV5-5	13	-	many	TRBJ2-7	CASTVVGGYEQYF	TGTGCCAGCACCGTTGTGGGGGGCTACGAGCAGTACTTC
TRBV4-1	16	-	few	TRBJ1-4	CASSQREGGAGEKLFF	TGCGCCAGCAGCCAACGGGAGGGAGGGGCTGGGGAAAAACTGTTTTTT
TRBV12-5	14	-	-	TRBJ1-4	CASYTGPTNEKLFF	TGTGCTAGTTACACCGGACCAACTAATGAAAAACTGTTTTTT
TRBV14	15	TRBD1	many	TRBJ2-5	CASSQRTGVQETQYF	TGTGCCAGCAGCCAGAGGACAGGGGTCCAAGAGACCCAGTACTTC
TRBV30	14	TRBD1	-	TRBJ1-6	CAWSPGQGDSPLHF	TGTGCCTGGAGTCCGGGACAGGGTGATTCACCCCTCCACTTT
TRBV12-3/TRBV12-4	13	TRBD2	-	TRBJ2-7	CASSSRLAARQYF	TGTGCCAGCAGCTCTCGACTAGCGGCGCGACAGTACTTC
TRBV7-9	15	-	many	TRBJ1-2	CASSSPTQVNYGYTF	TGTGCCAGCAGCTCTCCGACACAGGTTAACTATGGCTACACCTTC
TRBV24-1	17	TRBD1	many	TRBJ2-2	CATSDLQGDRNTGELFF	TGTGCCACCAGTGATTTGCAAGGGGACAGGAACACCGGGGAGCTGTTTTTT
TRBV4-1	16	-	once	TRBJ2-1	CASSQDRANPYNEQFF	TGCGCCAGCAGCCAAGATAGGGCCAACCCCTACAATGAGCAGTTCTTC
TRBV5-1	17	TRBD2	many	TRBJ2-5	CASSLELGREPWETQYF	TGCGCCAGCAGCCTTGAACTGGGGCGGGAGCCATGGGAGACCCAGTACTTC
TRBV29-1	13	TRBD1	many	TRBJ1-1	CSVVGQGETEAFF	TGCAGCGTTGTGGGACAGGGGGAGACTGAAGCTTTCTTT
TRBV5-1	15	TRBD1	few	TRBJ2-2	CASSLRTGEAGELFF	TGCGCCAGCAGCTTACGGACAGGGGAGGCCGGGGAGCTGTTTTTT
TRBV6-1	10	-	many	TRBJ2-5	CASGGPTQYF	TGTGCCAGCGGGGGCCCGACCCAGTACTTC
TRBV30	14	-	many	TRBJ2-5	CAWSVKWGWETQYF	TGTGCCTGGAGTGTTAAATGGGGTTGGGAGACCCAGTACTTC
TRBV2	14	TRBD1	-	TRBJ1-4	CASRRTGSIEKLFF	TGTGCCAGCAGAAGGACAGGGTCGATTGAAAAACTGTTTTTT
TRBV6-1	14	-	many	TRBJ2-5	CASSPGTIQETQYF	TGTGCCAGCAGTCCGGGGACCATCCAAGAGACCCAGTACTTC
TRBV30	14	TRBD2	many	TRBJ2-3	CAWRAGGKQDTQYF	TGTGCCTGGAGAGCGGGGGGGAAACAGGATACGCAGTATTTT